This T cell receptor beta chain was sequenced in a study of T-cell reconstitution after alpha-beta-depleted transplantation in children. Deletions cut 2 bases from V and 2 bases from J, with 10 bases between. The CDR3 runs to 16 residues. CDR1 and CDR2 from the germline V gene are SEHNR and FQNEAQ (reference sequence). Unique molecular identifiers were used in preparing the TCRbeta library. TCRdb reanalysed the PCR reads using MiXCR and keeps one entry per CDR3 protein. The sample records around 420,000 distinct CDR3 sequences, 15% to 20% being singletons. This clonotype has only a few counts. This rearrangement joins TRBV7-9 to TRBJ1-6; D is unclear. The source was PBMCs, mostly from graft donor cells, collected 360 days after TCRalphabeta/CD19-depleted stem cell transplant. This receptor was taken from a boy less than two years old who had a stem cell transplant for Wiskott-Aldrich syndrome, so the T cells may come from the graft donor. The DNA for the CDR3 is TGTGCCAGCAGCTTACGCGGGCCAACCTATAATTCACCCCTCCACTTT. Its protein product is CASSLRGPTYNSPLHF.